This T cell receptor (beta chain) was captured in a study of blood T cell repertoires in COVID-19. Germline trimming cut 2 bases from V and 3 bases from J; bases unmatched to any gene: 0. CDR3 length equals 15 residues. Germline V CDR1 and CDR2: KGHSH, LQKENI. Per the study methods: Nucleated cell counts were estimated from reference gene primer amplification. Repertoires were generated with immunoSEQ multiplex PCR, while TCRdb's copy carries only in-frame clones and drops some. From that table come the V and J calls and clone size; the DNA was used to work out D and trimming. The data show fewer than 350,000 clones, with 90% seen just once and about 1.7% held by the top ten. Comment on this clone: This same CDR3 is encoded by further DNA sequences in the sample.

The rearrangement links TRBV18 to TRBJ2-5, with 13 positions matching TRBD2. This sequence was found in a woman younger than 35 with acute COVID-19. The sample was PBMCs or T cells enriched from blood (not recorded which). CDR3 sequence reads: CASSPGLAGEETQYF. CDR3 nucleotides: TGTGCCAGCTCACCAGGACTAGCGGGAGAAGAGACCCAGTACTTC.